This T cell receptor (beta chain) was sequenced for a study of blood T cells in healthy people across ages. Germline V gene data show CDR1 as LGHNA and CDR2 as YSLEER. The CDR3 covers 15 residues. A second PCR, run for roughly 7 to 12 cycles, used a sample-barcoded 5' primer plus a J-beta primer mix. TCRdb itself ran the 5' RACE reads through MiXCR, one entry per CDR3 protein. The sample has more than 750,000 distinct CDR3 sequences; 25% to 35% are singletons. Notes on this clonotype: Its ends do not fully match the called genes, so a read error is possible.

The same sample was also studied in work on T cells of mothers and their children.

Material: blood. The V and J genes are TRBV4-3 and TRBJ1-4; D remains unclear. This TCR derives from a woman aged 35 to 49 in good health. As DNA, the CDR3 is TGCGCCAGCAGCCTCCAGGTCGGAGCTAATGAAAAACGGTTTTTT. Its translation is CASSLQVGANEKRFF.